Reported below is one T cell receptor (beta chain). This CDR3 spans 14 amino acids. Trimming shortened V by 3 bases and J by 0 bases, and 7 bases separated the two germline ends. Germline-derived CDR1 and CDR2 are SEHNR and FQNEAQ (reference sequence). Method: immunoSEQ multiplex PCR; TCRdb's copy keeps in-frame clones and lacks some. The repertoire holds about 110,000 clones, with about three quarters as singletons. The data belong to a study of blood T cell repertoires in COVID-19. This sequence was found in a man older than 75 with COVID-19, enrolled during active disease. The gene calls are TRBV7-9 and TRBJ2-3; weak D call: TRBD2 (6 bases). The material sequenced was peripheral blood. The CDR3 region is CASSFSGSTDTQYF. In DNA, the CDR3 is TGTGCCAGCAGCTTCAGCGGGAGCACAGATACGCAGTATTTT.